The count of the clone carrying this T cell receptor (beta chain) is one. Its antigen is not known. These data originate in a study of CD8 T cell repertoires and HIV-1 epitope variants. Study in general: Autologous T cell-negative cells served as antigen-presenting cells in equal numbers.

This table comes from immunoSEQ multiplex PCR, and its TCRdb copy is limited to in-frame clones, with some not included. The repertoire includes thousands of clones, around 71% of them detected once, and roughly 45% sits in the top ten. V was pared by 4 bases and J by 0 bases, with 7 bases between. This CDR3 is 14 amino acids long. Germline V gene data show CDR1 as SGHRS and CDR2 as YFSETQ. The sample consisted of cultured CD8+ T cells derived from PBMCs. The chain combines TRBV5-1 with TRBJ2-2, with unresolved D. This sequence originates from a male donor with HIV. The CDR3 bases are TGCGCCAGCAGCGTGGGGACGAACACCGGGGAGCTGTTTTTT. Protein sequence: CASSVGTNTGELFF. The full variable domain, in which reference TRBV5-1 and TRBJ2-2 provide the parts outside the CDR3, is KAGVTQTPRYLIKTRGQQVTLSCSPISGHRSVSWYQQTPGQGLQFLFEYFSETQRNKGNFPGRFSGRQFSNSRSEMNVSTLELGDSALYLCASSVGTNTGELFFGEGSRLTVL.